This passage covers 24 T cell receptor beta chains from one sample sequenced in a study of cytomegalovirus exposure and HLA in healthy donors. The PCR made use of 60 Vbeta and 13 Jbeta primers. This table comes from immunoSEQ multiplex PCR, and its TCRdb copy is limited to in-frame clones, with some not included. Of about 160,000 clones in the sample, roughly four fifths are singletons; the top ten hold approximately 11%. Sequencing was performed on PBMCs. The origin of the receptors is a man over 45 in good health and CMV-seropositive.

J is TRBJ1-3 and V is TRBV2, with 7 positions matching TRBD1. This CDR3 comprises 13 residues. With 6 bases clipped from V and 4 bases from J, the junction kept 3 bases outside the gene matches. Germline V gene lookup returns CDR1 SNHLY and CDR2 FYNNEI. The CDR3 nucleotides are TGTGCCAGCAGGTACAGGGGCGGAAACACCATATATTTT. This codes for CASRYRGGNTIYF.

This chain links TRBV6-4 with TRBJ2-1; TRBD2 matches at 13 bases. CDR1 and CDR2 (germline): MRHNA, SNTAGT. J lost 3 bases, V lost 8 bases, and 4 bases had no gene match. CDR3 length: 15 amino acids. CDR3 protein: CASALAGGLYNEQFF. Written as DNA, the CDR3 is TGTGCCAGCGCACTAGCGGGGGGGCTCTACAATGAGCAGTTCTTC.

The chain has TRBV9 and TRBJ2-1; D may be TRBD2 (6 bases). CDR3 length equals 15 residues. Trimming pared 4 bases from V and 10 bases from J, leaving 21 bases between. Per the germline V gene, CDR1 is SGDLS and CDR2 is YYNGEE. CDR3 in amino acids: CASSPGDAGQREQFF. The CDR3, as DNA: TGTGCCAGCAGCCCGGGGGACGCGGGCCAGAGGGAGCAGTTCTTC.

This clone was seen more than once but under ten times. CDR3 nucleotide sequence: TGTGCCAGCAGCTCGAGAGACAGGGGGTTCGGCACAGATACGCAGTATTTT. The encoded protein is CASSSRDRGFGTDTQYF. The chain joins TRBV11-1 to TRBJ2-3; the match to TRBD1 covers 9 bases. V shed 4 bases and J 1 base; nucleotides not matched to a gene: 9. The germline CDR1 and CDR2 sequences are SGHAT and FQDESV (reference sequence). This CDR3 is 17 amino acids long.

The rearrangement uses TRBV7-9 and TRBJ1-4; D is unresolved. The length of the CDR3 is 17 residues. V shed 5 bases and J shed 11 bases, with 27 bases lying between them. Germline V gene data show CDR1 as SEHNR and CDR2 as FQNEAQ (reference sequence). The CDR3 reads CASSPKVFTILKEKLFF. CDR3 DNA sequence: TGTGCCAGCAGCCCCAAGGTGTTCACGATCTTGAAGGAGAAACTGTTTTTT. Looking up the rest from reference TRBV7-9 and TRBJ1-4 gives the full variable domain: DTGVSQNPRHKITKRGQNVTFRCDPISEHNRLYWYRQTLGQGPEFLTYFQNEAQLEKSRLLSDRFSAERPKGSFSTLEIQRTEQGDSAMYLCASSPKVFTILKEKLFFGSGTQLSVL.

The chain joins TRBV7-6 to TRBJ2-2; 14 nucleotides match TRBD2. V trimming: 5 bases; J trimming: 2 bases; junction bases outside the gene matches: 7. Germline V CDR1 and CDR2: SGHVS, FNYEAQ. The CDR3 loop spans 18 amino acids. DNA for the CDR3: TGTGCCAGCAGCCCGTGGACTAGCGGGGGGAGAAACACCGGGGAGCTGTTTTTT. Protein product: CASSPWTSGGRNTGELFF. The entire variable domain, with the rest obtained from reference TRBV7-6 and TRBJ2-2, is as follows: GAGVSQSPRYKVTKRGQDVALRCDPISGHVSLYWYRQALGQGPEFLTYFNYEAQQDKSGLPNDRFSAERPEGSISTLTIQRTEQRDSAMYRCASSPWTSGGRNTGELFFGEGSRLTVL.

The chain carries TRBV7-8 and TRBJ1-1; 8 bases match TRBD1. From germline, CDR1 is SGHVS and CDR2 FQNEAQ. The CDR3 is 14 amino acids. J gave up 10 bases and V 5 bases, and 12 bases lay outside the gene matches. In DNA, the CDR3 is TGTGCCAGCAGCCGCGAAAGGGACAGGACGAGAGCTTTCTTT. Its translation: CASSRERDRTRAFF.

CDR3 region: CAISAQEGGYEQYF. The CDR3 DNA reads as TGTGCCATCAGTGCTCAGGAGGGAGGGTACGAGCAGTACTTC. The chain employs TRBV10-3 and TRBJ2-7; 7 bases agree with TRBD2. There are 14 residues in the CDR3. J was trimmed by 4 bases and V by 4 bases; bases with no gene match: 7. Germline CDR1 ENHRY, CDR2 SYGVKD.

The CDR3 DNA reads TGTGCCAGCAGTCCGGGACAGGGGGCGTTCTATGGCTACACCTTC. Translated: CASSPGQGAFYGYTF. V gene TRBV27 combines with J gene TRBJ1-2, with 12 nucleotides matching TRBD1. The CDR3 length is 15 residues. V trimming: 5 bases; J trimming: 4 bases; junction bases outside the gene matches: 5. In germline, CDR1 is MNHEY, CDR2 SMNVEV (reference sequence).

Only a few counts were recorded for this clone. This chain uses TRBV28 with TRBJ1-5; 8 bases map to TRBD1. V trimming: 8 bases; J trimming: 9 bases; junction bases outside the gene matches: 12. The germline CDR1 and CDR2 sequences are MDHEN and SYDVKM. CDR3 length: 14 amino acids. The DNA of the CDR3 is TGTGCCAGCTCCAACTCAGGGGGCTACCCGCCCCAGCATTTT. Translation gives CASSNSGGYPPQHF.

The rearrangement uses TRBV2 and TRBJ1-2; D is possibly TRBD1 (5 bases). The CDR3 length is 13 residues. V shed 6 bases and J shed 8 bases, with 16 bases lying between them. Germline-derived CDR1 and CDR2 are SNHLY and FYNNEI. CDR3 DNA: TGTGCCAGCAGCCCTTTAGGGGTGGGCGGCTACACCTTC. Translating it yields CASSPLGVGGYTF.

The chain uses TRBV19 and TRBJ2-7; 9 bases are shared with TRBD1. The CDR3 loop spans 16 amino acids. The V gene end was trimmed by 3 bases and the J gene end by 5 bases; junction bases not matched to a gene: 11. The germline V gene has CDR1 LNHDA and CDR2 SQIVND (reference sequence). DNA for the CDR3: TGTGCCAGTAGTATCACTACCGGGACAGGGTCCCACGAGCAGTACTTC. As protein: CASSITTGTGSHEQYF.

The rearrangement uses TRBV2 and TRBJ2-3, with 12 bases that match TRBD2. The CDR3 totals 15 residues. Losses at the gene ends were 5 bases for V and 2 bases for J; bases not matched to a gene: 2. The V gene's germline CDR1 is SNHLY and CDR2 FYNNEI. The CDR3 is CASSLAGGTTDTQYF. Written as DNA, the CDR3 is TGTGCCAGCAGTCTAGCGGGGGGGACCACAGATACGCAGTATTTT.

The genes are TRBV5-6 and TRBJ2-5; D call uncertain. V shed 2 bases and J shed 2 bases, with 10 bases lying between them. Germline CDR1 is SGHDT and CDR2 is YYEEEE. The CDR3 totals 14 residues. The CDR3 sequence: CASSFDSIQETQYF. CDR3 nucleotides: TGTGCCAGCAGCTTCGATAGTATACAAGAGACCCAGTACTTC.

In its sample, this clone was seen once. The rearrangement links TRBV19 to TRBJ1-2, with TRBD1 matching 7 bases. The CDR3 totals 13 residues. Germline V gene data show CDR1 as LNHDA and CDR2 as SQIVND (reference sequence). V shed 10 bases and J 7 bases; nucleotides not matched to a gene: 12. The CDR3 region has the DNA TGTGCCACCGTCGCCCAGGGGGTAGGTGGCTACACCTTC. Protein: CATVAQGVGGYTF.

This clone was seen only once. The chain combines TRBV4-2 with TRBJ2-7; D is perhaps TRBD2 (6 bases). CDR1 is LGHNA, CDR2 YNFKEQ, per germline. This CDR3 comprises 15 residues. The V end lost 1 base, the J end lost 6 bases, and 16 bases lay between the germline ends. Here the CDR3 DNA reads TGTGCCAGCAGCCAAGGGGAGGCAGGGAGATCCGAGCAGTACTTC. Translating gives CASSQGEAGRSEQYF.

The CDR3 DNA sequence: TGTGCCAGCAGCACCGCTACAGGGGGGGTTGACTATGGCTACACCTTC. Translating gives CASSTATGGVDYGYTF. The chain combines TRBV7-2 with TRBJ1-2; the match to TRBD1 covers 8 bases. Germline CDR1 and CDR2: SGHTA and FQGNSA. V shed 5 bases and J 3 bases; nucleotides not matched to a gene: 11. This CDR3 is 16 amino acids long.

A word on this clone: At one of its ends the junction is not consistent with the germline gene, which may arise from a read error. The rearrangement links TRBV30 to TRBJ2-7; no firm D call. The CDR3 is made up of 13 amino acids. Looked up from germline, CDR1 is GTSNPN and CDR2 is SVGIG (reference sequence). Here the CDR3 DNA reads TGTGCCTGGAGTCCAACGGGTACGGCCGAATCAACCTTC. Translation gives CAWSPTGTAESTF.

Comment on this clone: At one boundary the junction diverges from the germline segment, which might be a read error. This sequence joins TRBV7-7 and TRBJ1-1; possibly TRBD1 for D (5 bases). The CDR3 contains 13 residues. Germline V lookup: CDR1 SSHAT, CDR2 FNYEAQ (reference sequence). Written as DNA, the CDR3 is TGTGCTAGCAGCTTAGACAGGAACACTGAAGCTTTCTTT. This encodes CASSLDRNTEAFF.

CDR3 region: CASSQEVGYEQYF. The CDR3 DNA sequence: TGTGCCAGCAGCCAAGAAGTCGGTTACGAGCAGTACTTC. The chain carries TRBV4-2 and TRBJ2-7; D is uncertain. Germline loops: CDR1 LGHNA, CDR2 YNFKEQ. Trimming removed 0 bases from V and 4 bases from J, with 7 bases in between. This CDR3 has 13 residues.

This chain connects TRBV30 to TRBJ1-1; 8 nucleotides match TRBD1. The CDR3 sequence is 13 residues long. The V gene end was trimmed by 2 bases and the J gene end by 7 bases; junction bases not matched to a gene: 6. Germline CDR1 reads GTSNPN; CDR2 reads SVGIG (reference sequence). The CDR3 protein is CAWSISGTGEAFF. CDR3 nucleotides: TGTGCCTGGAGTATTTCCGGGACAGGTGAAGCTTTCTTT.

The rearrangement joins TRBV4-1 to TRBJ2-3; tentatively, D is TRBD2 (7 bases). The CDR3 runs 17 residues. With 0 bases removed from V and 4 bases from J, the gap between germline ends came to 17 bases. CDR1 and CDR2 from the germline V gene are MGHRA and YSYEKL. DNA for the CDR3: TGCGCCAGCAGCCAAGAAGGGGGGGATGTAATGTCAGATACGCAGTATTTT. Translating it yields CASSQEGGDVMSDTQYF.

This clone occurred a few times. The rearrangement links TRBV7-9 to TRBJ1-3, with D perhaps TRBD1 (5 bases). Germline loops: CDR1 SEHNR, CDR2 FQNEAQ (reference sequence). The CDR3 consists of 16 residues. With 5 bases removed from V and 0 bases from J, the gap between germline ends came to 14 bases. CDR3: CASSPSSDSSGNTIYF. CDR3 nucleotides: TGTGCCAGCAGCCCAAGCTCTGACAGCTCTGGAAACACCATATATTTT.

The gene calls are TRBV28 and TRBJ1-4; 11 positions agree with TRBD1. With V trimmed by 3 bases and J by 8 bases, 11 bases remained unmatched. The CDR3 totals 17 residues. CDR1 is MDHEN and CDR2 is SYDVKM in the germline V gene. The CDR3 nucleotides read TGTGCCAGCAGTTTCAGGACAGGGGGCTCGGGTTCGGAAAAACTGTTTTTT. It yields the protein CASSFRTGGSGSEKLFF.